The 9 T cell receptor beta chains presented below share a single source sample, sequenced in a study of cytomegalovirus exposure and HLA in healthy donors (dated by TCRdb to 2017 to 2019). Library preparation used the immunoSEQ multiplex PCR assay. A mixture of 60 forward primers for TCR Vbeta segments and 13 reverse primers for TCR Jbeta segments was used in the multiplex PCR. Imported from immuneACCESS, the table was reduced by TCRdb to in-frame sequences with V and J called. These copies leave out some clones; in studies compared against another copy, an unresolved V gene accounts for under half, and the cause of the remainder is not known. In all, the sample holds 100,000 or so clones, and about four fifths of those were seen once. 1.5% to 2% of the sample lies in the top ten. Sample: PBMCs. The receptors were gathered from a woman aged 40 to 50 in good health and CMV-seronegative.

The V and J genes are TRBV9 and TRBJ2-3, with D tentatively TRBD2 (5 bases). The CDR3 length is 15 residues. The V gene lost 3 bases and the J gene lost 3 bases, with 14 bases spanning the gap. Germline lookup yields CDR1 SGDLS and CDR2 YYNGEE. The DNA for the CDR3 is TGTGCCAGCAGCGACCCGGGGAGCGTTACAGATACGCAGTATTTT. Amino acids: CASSDPGSVTDTQYF.

CDR3 sequence (DNA): TGTGCCGTACCTGGACAGGCGGAAAACATTCAGTACTTC. Its translation: CAVPGQAENIQYF. The V call is TRBV2, the J call TRBJ2-4, with TRBD1 matching over 7 bases. The ends lost 11 bases at V and 5 bases at J; junction bases unmatched: 9. This CDR3 is 13 amino acids long. Germline V lookup: CDR1 SNHLY, CDR2 FYNNEI.

In this sample, this clone turned up once. The chain has TRBV30 and TRBJ2-1; a weak D match, TRBD2 (6 bases). CDR1 is GTSNPN, CDR2 SVGIG, per germline (reference sequence). Trimming took off 0 bases at V and 7 bases at J, with 22 bases between the two ends. There are 17 residues in the CDR3. CDR3 protein: CAWSVWLVGPRGNEQFF. In nucleotides, the CDR3 is TGTGCCTGGAGTGTATGGCTGGTGGGGCCCCGGGGGAATGAGCAGTTCTTC.

There are a few counts of this clone. The gene calls are TRBV30 and TRBJ2-5; D unclear. Germline CDR1 reads GTSNPN; CDR2 reads SVGIG (reference sequence). The CDR3 spans 11 residues. The V gene lost 3 bases and the J gene lost 3 bases, with 5 bases spanning the gap. The CDR3 region is CAWRQKETQYF. The CDR3 region has the DNA TGTGCCTGGAGGCAGAAAGAGACCCAGTACTTC.

The chain carries TRBV5-1 and TRBJ2-7; the match to TRBD1 covers 9 bases. Germline CDR1 and CDR2: SGHRS and YFSETQ. The CDR3 has 12 residues. The V segment lost 8 bases and the J segment 2 bases; nucleotides outside the gene matches: 2. CDR3 sequence: CASRQGAYEQYF. The CDR3 DNA reads TGCGCCAGTAGACAGGGGGCCTACGAGCAGTACTTC.

The rearrangement uses TRBV7-9 and TRBJ1-4; D not resolved. The CDR3 extends over 16 amino acids. Germline V gene lookup returns CDR1 SEHNR and CDR2 FQNEAQ (reference sequence). Between the trimmed V and J ends, which lost 2 bases and 0 bases, there was a span of 10 bases. As DNA, the CDR3 is TGTGCCAGCAGCTTAAGCCCGGTCGCAACTAATGAAAAACTGTTTTTT. Residues: CASSLSPVATNEKLFF.

The genes are TRBV10-2 and TRBJ1-5; 7 bases map to TRBD1. Germline trimming cut 0 bases from V and 7 bases from J; bases unmatched to any gene: 6. This CDR3 has 15 amino acids. The germline V gene has CDR1 WSHSY and CDR2 SAAADI. In DNA, the CDR3 is TGCGCCAGCAGTGAGTCGGTCGCAGGGGGGCAGCCCCAGCATTTT. Amino acids: CASSESVAGGQPQHF.

This rearrangement joins TRBV7-3 to TRBJ2-2; D may be TRBD2 (5 bases). This CDR3 is built from 15 residues. V lost 4 bases and J lost 5, with 14 bases in between. Per the germline V gene, CDR1 is SGHTA and CDR2 is FQGTGA. The CDR3 region has the DNA TGTGCCAGCAGCTCCCTAGCTCTGGGGACCGGGGAGCTGTTTTTT. It translates to CASSSLALGTGELFF.

J is TRBJ2-7 and V is TRBV6-5; possible D gene TRBD1, 5 bases. Germline values: CDR1 MNHEY, CDR2 SVGAGI. Trimming shortened V by 5 bases and J by 1 base, and 9 bases separated the two germline ends. The CDR3 runs to 13 residues. In DNA form, the CDR3 reads TGTGCCAGCAGTGAAAAGGGGTCCTACGAGCAGTACTTC. This encodes CASSEKGSYEQYF.